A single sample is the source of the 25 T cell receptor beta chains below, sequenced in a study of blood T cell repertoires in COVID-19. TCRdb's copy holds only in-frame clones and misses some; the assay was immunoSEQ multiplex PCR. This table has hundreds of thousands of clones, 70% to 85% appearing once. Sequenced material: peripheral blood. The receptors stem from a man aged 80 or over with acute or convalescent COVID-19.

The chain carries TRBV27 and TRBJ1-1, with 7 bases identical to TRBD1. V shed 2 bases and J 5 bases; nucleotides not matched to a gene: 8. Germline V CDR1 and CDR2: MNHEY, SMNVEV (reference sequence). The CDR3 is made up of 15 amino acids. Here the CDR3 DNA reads TGTGCCAGCAGTTTAAAGGGGGCTTATGGTACTGAAGCTTTCTTT. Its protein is CASSLKGAYGTEAFF.

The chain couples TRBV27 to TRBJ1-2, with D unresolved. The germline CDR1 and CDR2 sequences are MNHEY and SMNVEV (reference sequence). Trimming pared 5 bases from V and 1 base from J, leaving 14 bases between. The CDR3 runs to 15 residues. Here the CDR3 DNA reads TGTGCCAGCAGTGGACGACGACTAGATAACTATGGCTACACCTTC. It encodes CASSGRRLDNYGYTF.

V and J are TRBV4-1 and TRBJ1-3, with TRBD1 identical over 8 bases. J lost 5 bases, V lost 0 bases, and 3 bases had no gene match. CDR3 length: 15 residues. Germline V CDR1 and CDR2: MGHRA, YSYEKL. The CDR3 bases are TGCGCCAGCAGCCAAGAAGGACAGGGAAGAAACACCATATATTTT. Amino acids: CASSQEGQGRNTIYF.

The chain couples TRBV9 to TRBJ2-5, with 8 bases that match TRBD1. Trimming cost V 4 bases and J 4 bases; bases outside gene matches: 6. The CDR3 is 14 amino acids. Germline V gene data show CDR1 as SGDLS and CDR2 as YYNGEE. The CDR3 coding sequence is TGTGCCAGCAGCTCCCGGACAGGGAGAGAGACCCAGTACTTC. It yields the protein CASSSRTGRETQYF. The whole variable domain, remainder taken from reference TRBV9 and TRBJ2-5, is DSGVTQTPKHLITATGQRVTLRCSPRSGDLSVYWYQQSLDQGLQFLIQYYNGEERAKGNILERFSAQQFPDLHSELNLSSLELGDSALYFCASSSRTGRETQYFGPGTRLLVL.

The CDR3 region has the DNA TGTGCCAGCAGTTTACGATCGGGGTTTGGTGAAAAACTGTTTTTT. Its translation is CASSLRSGFGEKLFF. The chain is built from TRBV28 and TRBJ1-4; D not certain. CDR1 and CDR2 (germline): MDHEN, SYDVKM. V was cut by 2 bases and J by 7 bases, with 14 bases left in between. The CDR3 extends over 15 amino acids.

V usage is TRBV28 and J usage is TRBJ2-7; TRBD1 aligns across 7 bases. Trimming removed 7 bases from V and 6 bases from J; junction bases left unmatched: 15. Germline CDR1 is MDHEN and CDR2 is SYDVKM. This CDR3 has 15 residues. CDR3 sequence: CASTKGYRGKGEQYF. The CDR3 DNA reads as TGTGCCAGCACCAAAGGGTACAGGGGTAAGGGCGAGCAGTACTTC.

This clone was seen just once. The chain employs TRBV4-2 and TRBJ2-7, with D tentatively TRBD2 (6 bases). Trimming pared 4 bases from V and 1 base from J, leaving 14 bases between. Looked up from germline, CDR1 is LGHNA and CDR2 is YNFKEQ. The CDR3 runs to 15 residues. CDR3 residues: CASSPAKGLSYEQYF. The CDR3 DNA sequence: TGTGCCAGCAGCCCAGCTAAGGGACTTTCCTACGAGCAGTACTTC.

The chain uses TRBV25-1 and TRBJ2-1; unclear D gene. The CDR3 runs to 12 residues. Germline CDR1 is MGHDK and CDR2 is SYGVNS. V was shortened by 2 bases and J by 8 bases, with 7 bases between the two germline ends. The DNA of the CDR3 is TGTGCCAGCAGTGAACCCCTACATGAGCAGTTCTTC. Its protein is CASSEPLHEQFF.

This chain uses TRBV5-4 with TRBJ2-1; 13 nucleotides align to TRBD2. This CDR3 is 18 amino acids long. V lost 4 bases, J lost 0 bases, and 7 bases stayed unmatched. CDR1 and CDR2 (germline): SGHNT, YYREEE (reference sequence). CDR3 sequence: CASSPGLAGFASYNEQFF. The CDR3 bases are TGTGCCAGCAGCCCGGGACTAGCGGGGTTTGCCTCCTACAATGAGCAGTTCTTC. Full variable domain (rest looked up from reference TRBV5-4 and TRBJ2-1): ETGVTQSPTHLIKTRGQQVTLRCSSQSGHNTVSWYQQALGQGPQFIFQYYREEENGRGNFPPRFSGLQFPNYSSELNVNALELDDSALYLCASSPGLAGFASYNEQFFGPGTRLTVL.

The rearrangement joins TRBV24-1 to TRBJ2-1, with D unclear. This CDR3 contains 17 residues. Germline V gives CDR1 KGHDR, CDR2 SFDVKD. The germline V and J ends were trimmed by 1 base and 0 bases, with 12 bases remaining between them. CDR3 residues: CATSDFGAVGSYNEQFF. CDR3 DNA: TGTGCCACCAGTGATTTCGGTGCGGTGGGCTCCTACAATGAGCAGTTCTTC.

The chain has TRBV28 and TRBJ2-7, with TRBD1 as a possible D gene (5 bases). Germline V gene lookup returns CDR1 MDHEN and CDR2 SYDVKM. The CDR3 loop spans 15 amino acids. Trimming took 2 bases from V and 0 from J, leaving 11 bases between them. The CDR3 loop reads CASSLTGLSSYEQYF. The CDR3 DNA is TGTGCCAGCAGTTTAACAGGCTTGAGCTCCTACGAGCAGTACTTC.

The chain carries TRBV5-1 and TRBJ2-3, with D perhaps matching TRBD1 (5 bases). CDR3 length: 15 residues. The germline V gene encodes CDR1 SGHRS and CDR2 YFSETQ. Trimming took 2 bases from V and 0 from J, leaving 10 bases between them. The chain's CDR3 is CASSLDSPSTDTQYF. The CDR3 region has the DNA TGCGCCAGCAGCTTAGACAGCCCAAGCACAGATACGCAGTATTTT.

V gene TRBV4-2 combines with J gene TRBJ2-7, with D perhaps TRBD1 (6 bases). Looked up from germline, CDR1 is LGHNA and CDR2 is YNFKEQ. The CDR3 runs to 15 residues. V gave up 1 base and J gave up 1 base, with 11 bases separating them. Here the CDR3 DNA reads TGTGCCAGCAGCCAAGGGAGTCAGGGGTCCTACGAGCAGTACTTC. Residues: CASSQGSQGSYEQYF.

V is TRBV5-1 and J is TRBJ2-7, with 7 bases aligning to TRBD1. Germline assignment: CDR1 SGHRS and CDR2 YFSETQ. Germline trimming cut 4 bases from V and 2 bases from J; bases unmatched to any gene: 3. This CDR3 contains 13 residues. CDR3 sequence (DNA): TGCGCCAGCAGCCCTGGGACAGCCTACGAGCAGTACTTC. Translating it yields CASSPGTAYEQYF.

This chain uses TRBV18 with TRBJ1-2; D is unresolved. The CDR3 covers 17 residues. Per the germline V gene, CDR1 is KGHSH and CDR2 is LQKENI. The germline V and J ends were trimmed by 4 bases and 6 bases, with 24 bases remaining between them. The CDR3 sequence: CASSLTGEGGGNDGYTF. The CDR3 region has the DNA TGTGCCAGCTCACTTACCGGAGAGGGCGGAGGAAATGATGGCTACACCTTC.

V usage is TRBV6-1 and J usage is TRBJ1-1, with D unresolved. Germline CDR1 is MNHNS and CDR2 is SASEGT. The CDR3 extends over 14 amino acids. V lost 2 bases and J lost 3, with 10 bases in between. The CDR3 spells CASSEHTRHTEAFF. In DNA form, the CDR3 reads TGTGCCAGCAGTGAACATACCAGGCACACTGAAGCTTTCTTT.

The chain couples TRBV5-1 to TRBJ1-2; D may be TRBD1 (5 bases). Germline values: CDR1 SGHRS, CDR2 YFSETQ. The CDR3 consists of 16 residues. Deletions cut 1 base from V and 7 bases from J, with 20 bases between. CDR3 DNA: TGCGCCAGCAGCTTGACTATCGGGCAGGGCGGTGCTGGCTACACCTTC. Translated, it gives CASSLTIGQGGAGYTF.

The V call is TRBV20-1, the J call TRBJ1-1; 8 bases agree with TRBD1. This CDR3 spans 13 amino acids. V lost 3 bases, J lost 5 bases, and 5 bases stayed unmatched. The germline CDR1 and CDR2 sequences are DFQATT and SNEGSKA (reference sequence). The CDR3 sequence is CSASRTGGTEAFF. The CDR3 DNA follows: TGCAGTGCTAGTCGTACAGGGGGAACTGAAGCTTTCTTT.

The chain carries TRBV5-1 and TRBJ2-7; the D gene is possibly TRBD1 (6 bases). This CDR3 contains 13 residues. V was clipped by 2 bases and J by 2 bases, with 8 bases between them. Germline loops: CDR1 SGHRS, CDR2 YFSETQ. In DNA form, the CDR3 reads TGCGCCAGCAGCTTCCGGGACACCTACGAGCAGTACTTC. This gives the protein CASSFRDTYEQYF.

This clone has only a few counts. The CDR3 loop is CASSPQQTGSNYGYTF. CDR3 sequence (DNA): TGTGCCAGCTCACCACAACAGACAGGGTCAAACTATGGCTACACCTTC. The rearrangement uses TRBV18 and TRBJ1-2; TRBD1 aligns across 7 bases. The germline gives CDR1 KGHSH, CDR2 LQKENI. Trimming removed 1 base from V and 2 bases from J; junction bases left unmatched: 7. This CDR3 contains 16 residues.

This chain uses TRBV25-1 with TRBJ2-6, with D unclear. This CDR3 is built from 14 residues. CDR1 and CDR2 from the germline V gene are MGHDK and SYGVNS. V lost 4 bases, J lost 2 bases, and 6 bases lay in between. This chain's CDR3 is CASSATAGANVLTF. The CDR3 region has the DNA TGTGCCAGCAGTGCTACTGCTGGGGCCAACGTCCTGACTTTC.

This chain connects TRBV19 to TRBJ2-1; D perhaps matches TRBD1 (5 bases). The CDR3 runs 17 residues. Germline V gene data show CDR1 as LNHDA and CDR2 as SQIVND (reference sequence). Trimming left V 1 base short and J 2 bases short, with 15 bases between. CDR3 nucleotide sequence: TGTGCCAGTAGTATAGCACAGGTTTCAGCTGCCTACAATGAGCAGTTCTTC. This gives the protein CASSIAQVSAAYNEQFF.

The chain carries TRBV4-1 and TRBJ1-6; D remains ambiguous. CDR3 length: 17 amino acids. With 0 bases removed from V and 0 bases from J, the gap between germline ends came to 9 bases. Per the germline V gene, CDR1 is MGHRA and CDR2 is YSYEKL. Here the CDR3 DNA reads TGCGCCAGCAGCCAAGATTTGAGGCTCTCCTATAATTCACCCCTCCACTTT. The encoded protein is CASSQDLRLSYNSPLHF.

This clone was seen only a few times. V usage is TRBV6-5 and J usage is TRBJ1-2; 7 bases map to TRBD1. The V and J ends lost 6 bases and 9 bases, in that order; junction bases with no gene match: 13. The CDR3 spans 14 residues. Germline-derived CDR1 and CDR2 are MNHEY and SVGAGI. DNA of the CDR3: TGTGCCAGCAGGGCAACAGGGGCTGGGATTAGCTACACCTTC. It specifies CASRATGAGISYTF.

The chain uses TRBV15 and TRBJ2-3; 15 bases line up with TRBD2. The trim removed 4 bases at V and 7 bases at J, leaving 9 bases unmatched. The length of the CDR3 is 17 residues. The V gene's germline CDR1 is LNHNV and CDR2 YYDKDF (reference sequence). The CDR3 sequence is CATSTLTGLAGGNTQYF. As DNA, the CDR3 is TGTGCCACCAGCACGCTTACTGGACTAGCGGGAGGGAATACGCAGTATTTT.